This T cell receptor (beta chain) was sequenced for a study of blood T cells in healthy people across ages (dated by TCRdb to the mid-2010s). A note on the overall study: In model experiments, template switching captured roughly one uniquely barcoded TCR beta cDNA molecule for every two T cells. Using deep sequencing normalized with unique cDNA molecular identifiers, the study measured how TCR beta repertoire diversity changes with age. The donors were split into four age groups: young (average around 15 years), middle-aged (39), aged (over 55) and long-lived (about 82). For two donors (one aged 18 to 30 and one aged 80 or older), the study analyzed two additional independent replicas of 1 million unique cDNA reads from the same blood draw.

Paper-wide results and their limitations: Estimates of total diversity based on one million sequenced T cells were considered lower bounds and underestimates. Because the CMV infection status of the donors was unknown, age-related changes in expanded clonotypes may potentially have been confounded. Compared with the aged group, the long-lived group had more naive CD4+ T cells, fewer expanded clones and increased TCR diversity, suggesting age selection. There was a strong correlation between observed TCR beta diversity and the percentage of naive T cells measured by flow cytometry. Bulk unsorted PBMC profiling prevented conclusive comparison of naive and antigen-experienced compartments. Observed TCR beta diversity per million T cells fell roughly linearly with age, and a significant reduction was already apparent by age around 40.

The V end loses 2 bases and the J end loses 6 bases, and a stretch of 17 bases separates them. CDR1 and CDR2 are read off the germline V gene (reference sequence) as MNHNY and SVGAGI. The CDR3 starts with the cysteine, ends with the phenylalanine, and has 15 residues. CDR3 DNA is the only sequence kept; it has 45 bases, read in frame from the first base. Library preparation was by 5' RACE. TCRdb names Illumina HiSeq 2500 as the instrument used. A second PCR of roughly 6 to 11 cycles was performed with a sample-barcoded 5' primer and a J-beta primer mix. A template-switch 5' adaptor carrying 12 random nucleotides introduced a unique molecular identifier onto each TCR beta cDNA molecule. Each sample yielded at least 3 million CDR3-containing paired-end reads. First-strand cDNA synthesis was performed from all RNA using the Mint cDNA synthesis kit, with priming by a TRBC-specific oligonucleotide. After uracil-DNA glycosylase treatment, a first 18-cycle PCR used universal primers M1SS and BC2_uni_R on all cDNA. On the authors' methods: Normalization of each sample was performed by random selection of 1 million high-quality reads, each carrying a distinct molecular identifier. Reads with shared molecular identifiers were discarded instead of being binned into consensus sequences. MiTCR, set to a Q25 quality threshold and the strictest error-elimination algorithm, was used for CDR3 identification, clonotype clustering and error correction. Lower-bound total TCR beta diversity was estimated with a nonparametric unseen species model using Euler transformation. TCRdb ran its own pipeline on the public reads, namely fastp trimming at Q25 and MiXCR clone calling, and kept in-frame beta chains. Rows with one shared CDR3 protein collapse into an entry with the most common genes and DNA. The V and J calls follow TCRdb's processing rather than the paper's. The sample table shows roughly 1,100,000 distinct CDR3 sequences, and around 27% are seen once. The leading ten clones occupy around 0.75% of the sample.

Turning to this clonotype: There is no known antigen for this receptor. It has no much larger one-base neighbor in the sample; base qualities were not kept.

The 39 donors, aged about 6 to 100 years, were systemically healthy Caucasian individuals from Russia. Around 10 milliliters of peripheral blood were collected from each donor into EDTA-treated Vacutainer tubes. Ficoll-Paque density-gradient centrifugation was used to isolate PBMCs, with at least 6.5 million obtained per sample. Trizol reagent was used to extract total RNA from PBMCs, with at least 5 micrograms per sample. For every donor, flow cytometry on a PBMC aliquot measured the percentage of naive CD45RAhigh/CD27high T cells. The data also belong to a second study, concerning T cells of mothers and their children. As noted in the second study: Donors were nine systemically healthy Caucasian individuals: three mothers and their six children. cDNA synthesis consumed the entire amount of extracted RNA, loaded at around 1.5 ug RNA in each 15 ul reaction. In the second PCR, the M1S primer added sample barcodes and 2-4 random nucleotides. Over 9.5 million TCR beta CDR3 reads were obtained for each mother, and 2.5 million to 3 million reads were obtained for each child. In both related and unrelated pairs, thymic selection shapes the output of TCR recombination in a similar way, with inherited differences having only a minor effect. Normalized repertoire overlap was always slightly but never significantly higher in related than unrelated mother-child pairs. No persistent microchimeric T cell clones were detected, at a sensitivity of approximately 90 clones per million clonotypes. Deep NGS was used in the study to compare the TCR beta repertoires of mothers and children and to look for features that separate related mother-child pairs from unrelated individuals. The mean age was approximately 41 +/- 4 years for the mothers and about 10 +/- 4 years for the children. Libraries were sequenced on Illumina HiSeq 2000 with 100+100 nt paired-end reads after adapter ligation with NEBNext reagents. To prevent cross-contamination, the mother and child libraries were prepared a month apart and were sequenced in separate runs. Each donor had between 500,000 and 2,000,000 distinct TCR beta clonotypes identified. Naive TCR beta clonotypes were estimated from low-frequency clonotypes matched to each donor's FACS-determined naive share, without sorting.

The sample consisted of blood. The V and J segments used are TRBV6-6 and TRBJ2-7; the D segment is perhaps TRBD1 or TRBD2, each sharing 5 matched bases. This receptor was identified in a girl aged 2 to 9 in good health. The encoded CDR3 is CASSYPRTGLGEQYF. The DNA sequence reads TGTGCCAGCAGTTACCCCCGCACGGGGCTCGGCGAGCAGTACTTC.